This T cell receptor beta chain was retrieved from a study of shared clonotypes between healthy human individuals. Replicate sorted-subset PCRs were loaded with roughly 190 ng DNA, tens of thousands of T cell genomes. The data were produced by immunoSEQ multiplex PCR, yet TCRdb's version contains in-frame clones alone and is incomplete. The table includes over 2 million clones, roughly 90% detected once. The germline V gene encodes CDR1 SGHRS and CDR2 YFSETQ. The V and J ends lost 2 bases and 4 bases respectively, with 9 bases between them. The CDR3 has 13 residues. About this clone itself: The antigen is unknown.

There were only Caucasian adults among the donors, and all lived in Nashville, Tennessee. Study results and limitations: For naive CD4 cells, around 5% of clonotypes were shared across a handful of donors.

V usage is TRBV5-1 and J usage is TRBJ1-2; D not resolved. The source material was naive CD4+ T cells from PBMCs. Subset: CD45RA+ positively selected. The origin of this receptor is a man aged 18 to 29 in good health. Some clones in this sample may be carry-over from other donors' samples. CDR3 nucleotides: TGCGCCAGCAGCTTAACGGGCCTCTATGGCTACACCTTC. Translated: CASSLTGLYGYTF.